The clone carrying this TCR beta chain has a handful of counts. Antigen unknown. These data come from a study of early T cells in non-severe SARS-CoV-2 infection. Study at large: Chains stayed unpaired after sequencing of bulk RNA from unsorted whole blood.

General study points: VDJdb matching, biased toward anti-spike CD8 responses, missed private and CD4 specificities.

In germline, CDR1 is SQVTM, CDR2 ANQGSEA. The CDR3 consists of 12 residues. The V and J ends lost 6 bases and 6 bases respectively, with 11 bases between them. As part of library construction, unique molecular identifiers were attached to individual cDNA molecules. TCRdb recomputed calls from the 5' RACE reads with MiXCR, one row per CDR3 protein. The sample yields under 95,000 distinct CDR3 sequences, around 12% seen once. The clonotype comes from an adult who was a healthcare worker with PCR-confirmed SARS-CoV-2 infection or an uninfected control (not recorded which). This chain joins TRBV29-1 and TRBJ1-4; TRBD1 is a possible D gene (6 bases). Sequencing was performed on whole blood. CDR3 sequence: CSVYYRDEKLFF. The CDR3 nucleotides are TGCAGCGTATACTACAGGGATGAAAAACTGTTTTTT.